This T cell receptor beta chain was captured by sequencing in a study of identical twins. Donors were all healthy Caucasians. Findings and limits, study-wide: Excess low generation probability was seen in twin-shared out-of-frame alpha sequences. Partly confounded zero-insertion analyses could result from invariant MAIT and iNKT cells.

Trimming took 2 bases from V and 0 from J, leaving 11 bases between them. CDR1 is LGHNA and CDR2 is YSLEER in the germline V gene. The CDR3 is made up of 15 amino acids. The sample holds a few counts of this clonotype. Antigen unknown. MiXCR, run by TCRdb on the 5' RACE reads, gives a single entry per CDR3 protein. The data contain approximately 150,000 distinct CDR3 sequences, 3% to 4% of them singletons. The source is a man between 18 and 29 years old in good health. The sequencing sample was made of memory T cells sorted from blood. The chain couples TRBV4-3 to TRBJ2-7; unclear D gene. CDR3 sequence: CASSQTVGLSYEQYF. The CDR3 DNA is TGCGCCAGCAGCCAAACTGTGGGCCTCTCCTACGAGCAGTACTTC.